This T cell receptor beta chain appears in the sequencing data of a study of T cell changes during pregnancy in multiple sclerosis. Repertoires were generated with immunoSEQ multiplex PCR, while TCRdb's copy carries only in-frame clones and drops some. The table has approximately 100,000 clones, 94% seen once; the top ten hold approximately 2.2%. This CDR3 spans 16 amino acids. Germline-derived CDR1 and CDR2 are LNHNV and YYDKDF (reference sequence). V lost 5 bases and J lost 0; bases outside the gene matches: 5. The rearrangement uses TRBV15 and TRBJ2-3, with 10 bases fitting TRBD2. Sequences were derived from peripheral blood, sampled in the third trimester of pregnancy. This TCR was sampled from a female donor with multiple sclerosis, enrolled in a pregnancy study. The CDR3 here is CATSRNSGGSTDTQYF. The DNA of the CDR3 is TGTGCCACCAGCCGCAATAGCGGGGGGAGCACAGATACGCAGTATTTT.